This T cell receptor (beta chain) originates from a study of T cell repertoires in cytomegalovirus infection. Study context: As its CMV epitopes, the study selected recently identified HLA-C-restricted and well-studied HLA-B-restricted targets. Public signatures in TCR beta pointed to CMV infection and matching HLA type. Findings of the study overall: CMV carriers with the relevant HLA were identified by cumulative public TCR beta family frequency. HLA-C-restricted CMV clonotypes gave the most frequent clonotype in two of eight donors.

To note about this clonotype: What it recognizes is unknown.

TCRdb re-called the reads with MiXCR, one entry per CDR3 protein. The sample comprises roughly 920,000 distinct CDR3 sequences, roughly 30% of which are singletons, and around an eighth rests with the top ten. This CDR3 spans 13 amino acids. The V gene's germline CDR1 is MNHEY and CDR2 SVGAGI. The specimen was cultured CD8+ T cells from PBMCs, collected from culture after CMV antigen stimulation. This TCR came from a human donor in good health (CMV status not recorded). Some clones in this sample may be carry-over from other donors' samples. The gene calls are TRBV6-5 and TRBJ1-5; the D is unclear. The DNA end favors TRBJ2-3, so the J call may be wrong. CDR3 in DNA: TGTGCCAGCAGTTCCGGGCCCCTTCGTGCCCAGTATTTT. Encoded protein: CASSSGPLRAQYF.